Sequencing of this T cell receptor beta chain was carried out in a study of blood T cell repertoires in COVID-19. Study as a whole: The United States, Italy and Spain were the sources of the acute and convalescent COVID-19 samples.

Profiled with immunoSEQ multiplex PCR; TCRdb holds only in-frame clones, not every one. The sample has around 35,000 clones; 75% to 90% are singletons. Trimming cost V 6 bases and J 5 bases, with 17 bases left between them. Per germline, CDR1 MDHEN and CDR2 SYDVKM. This CDR3 comprises 14 residues. The sequenced sample was peripheral blood. The receptor's source is a human donor in a cohort sampled during active COVID-19. The chain uses TRBV28 and TRBJ2-7, with D possibly being TRBD2 (6 bases). The CDR3 sequence: CASSGDWRGNEQYF. The CDR3 nucleotides are TGTGCCAGCAGCGGTGATTGGCGGGGCAACGAGCAGTACTTC.